Each of the 15 T cell receptor beta chains below was sequenced from the same sample in a study of blood T cell repertoires in COVID-19. Clones were sequenced by immunoSEQ multiplex PCR, and TCRdb holds only the in-frame ones, with some missing. In the table there are more than 100,000 clones, about 83% of which are singletons. Source material: PBMCs or T cells enriched from blood (not recorded which). The origin of the receptors is a woman in her twenties or thirties who had recovered from COVID-19.

The genes are TRBV29-1 and TRBJ1-5; 10 positions agree with TRBD1. Losses at the gene ends were 4 bases for V and 2 bases for J; bases not matched to a gene: 2. This CDR3 spans 14 amino acids. Germline CDR1 is SQVTM and CDR2 is ANQGSEA. CDR3 protein: CSVAGTGGNQPQHF. CDR3 bases: TGCAGCGTTGCCGGGACAGGGGGCAATCAGCCCCAGCATTTT. Complete variable domain (other parts from reference TRBV29-1 and TRBJ1-5): SAVISQKPSRDICQRGTSLTIQCQVDSQVTMMFWYRQQPGQSLTLIATANQGSEATYESGFVIDKFPISRPNLTFSTLTVSNMSPEDSSIYLCSVAGTGGNQPQHFGDGTRLSIL.

The chain links TRBV4-2 to TRBJ1-2; D might be TRBD1 (5 bases). This CDR3 comprises 15 residues. Per germline, CDR1 LGHNA and CDR2 YNFKEQ. V gave up 3 bases and J gave up 3 bases, with 14 bases separating them. As DNA, the CDR3 is TGTGCCAGCAGCCAGGATCCGGGCAGGGACTATGGCTACACCTTC. Translation: CASSQDPGRDYGYTF.

Turning to this clone: This specimen includes other DNA sequences encoding the same CDR3. This sequence joins TRBV10-3 and TRBJ1-3; 9 nucleotides match TRBD1. The germline V gene has CDR1 ENHRY and CDR2 SYGVKD. CDR3 size: 15 residues. Trimming took 6 bases from V and 2 from J; bases not matched to a gene: 5. Here the CDR3 DNA reads TGTGCCATCAGCCTGGGACAGGGTGCTGGAAACACCATATATTTT. Protein: CAISLGQGAGNTIYF.

The chain is built from TRBV29-1 and TRBJ2-2; 10 nucleotides agree with TRBD2. After removal of 7 bases from V and 5 bases from J, the junction contained 7 bases not matched to a gene. The germline gives CDR1 SQVTM, CDR2 ANQGSEA. The CDR3 is made up of 14 amino acids. CDR3: CSGASGSLTGELFF. In DNA, the CDR3 is TGCAGCGGTGCTAGCGGGAGTCTGACCGGGGAGCTGTTTTTT.

The chain links TRBV6-5 to TRBJ2-1, with a possible D match to TRBD2 (5 bases). V was shortened by 4 bases and J by 8 bases, with 18 bases between the two germline ends. CDR3 length equals 15 residues. From germline, CDR1 is MNHEY and CDR2 SVGAGI. DNA for the CDR3: TGTGCCAGCAGTTCCCTTACGGCGCTAGCCCATGAGCAGTTCTTC. It codes for CASSSLTALAHEQFF.

CDR3 residues: CASSQGRQAPYEQYF. The CDR3 nucleotides read TGCGCCAGCAGCCAAGGCCGGCAGGCCCCTTACGAGCAGTACTTC. The chain couples TRBV4-3 to TRBJ2-7; no reliable D call. There are 15 residues in the CDR3. V lost 1 base to trimming and J lost 4 bases, with 14 bases between them. CDR1 LGHNA and CDR2 YSLEER come from the germline V gene.

A single count supports this clone. This chain connects TRBV11-2 to TRBJ2-7; possible D gene TRBD1, 6 bases. Per the germline V gene, CDR1 is SGHAT and CDR2 is FQNNGV. The CDR3 spans 15 residues. V gave up 4 bases and J gave up 9 bases, with 22 bases separating them. The CDR3 coding sequence is TGTGCCAGCAGCTCAGAAACCGGGACACCGGTCGGGCAGTACTTC. It encodes CASSSETGTPVGQYF.

The chain employs TRBV3-1 (or the pseudogene TRBV3-2) and TRBJ2-7; D is undetermined. CDR1 is LGHDT and CDR2 is YNNKEL in the germline V gene (reference sequence). V gave up 4 bases and J gave up 2 bases, with 12 bases separating them. The CDR3 covers 14 residues. The chain's CDR3 is CASSRPYPTYEQYF. The CDR3 bases are TGTGCCAGCAGCCGCCCCTATCCTACCTACGAGCAGTACTTC.

This rearrangement joins TRBV9 to TRBJ1-5; D is undetermined. V lost 0 bases to trimming and J lost 7 bases, with 11 bases between them. The germline CDR1 and CDR2 sequences are SGDLS and YYNGEE. This CDR3 contains 14 residues. The CDR3 loop is CASSVEAAGQPQHF. The DNA for the CDR3 is TGTGCCAGCAGCGTAGAAGCCGCGGGGCAGCCCCAGCATTTT.

V usage is TRBV27 and J usage is TRBJ2-5; D may be TRBD2 (6 bases). The germline V and J ends were trimmed by 5 bases and 5 bases, with 18 bases remaining between them. Germline V lookup: CDR1 MNHEY, CDR2 SMNVEV (reference sequence). The CDR3 covers 15 residues. This CDR3 reads CASSKTRVRGETQYF. The CDR3 region has the DNA TGTGCCAGCAGTAAGACAAGGGTCCGGGGGGAGACCCAGTACTTC.

The gene calls are TRBV18 and TRBJ1-1; TRBD1 matches 9 bases. In germline, CDR1 is KGHSH, CDR2 LQKENI. The CDR3 spans 15 residues. V was pared by 4 bases and J by 4 bases, with 7 bases of the junction left unmatched. The CDR3 coding sequence is TGTGCCAGCTCACGTTACAGGGGGCTGGGCACTGAAGCTTTCTTT. It encodes CASSRYRGLGTEAFF.

The J gene is TRBJ1-6, the V gene TRBV6-2 or TRBV6-3; TRBD1 might be the D (6 bases). Germline-derived CDR1 and CDR2 are MNHEY and SVGEGT. CDR3 length: 14 residues. Trimming pared 5 bases from V and 14 bases from J, leaving 19 bases between. CDR3: CASSPGTPLGALHF. The DNA for the CDR3 is TGTGCCAGCAGTCCCGGGACACCCCTGGGAGCCCTCCACTTT.

The gene calls are TRBV28 and TRBJ2-7; D may be TRBD1 (6 bases). Germline assignment: CDR1 MDHEN and CDR2 SYDVKM. The CDR3 has 18 amino acids. V dropped 2 bases and J dropped 3 bases, with 23 bases sitting between them. For the CDR3, the DNA is TGTGCCAGCAGTTTAAGAAGGGGGTGGCGGGTTCAGCGCTACGAGCAGTACTTC. This gives the protein CASSLRRGWRVQRYEQYF.

The V gene is TRBV7-2, the J gene TRBJ1-5; tentative D call: TRBD1 (5 bases). The germline gives CDR1 SGHTA, CDR2 FQGNSA. V was pared by 1 base and J by 4 bases, with 11 bases between. The CDR3 loop spans 15 amino acids. The CDR3 coding sequence is TGTGCCAGCAGCTTAGGGGCGGGGGGTAATCAGCCCCAGCATTTT. The encoded protein is CASSLGAGGNQPQHF.

The chain couples TRBV6-5 to TRBJ2-6; D unresolved. The germline V and J ends were trimmed by 6 bases and 0 bases, with 3 bases remaining between them. Per germline, CDR1 MNHEY and CDR2 SVGAGI. The CDR3 loop spans 13 amino acids. CDR3 nucleotide sequence: TGTGCCAGCAGGAGCTCTGGGGCCAACGTCCTGACTTTC. Its translation is CASRSSGANVLTF.